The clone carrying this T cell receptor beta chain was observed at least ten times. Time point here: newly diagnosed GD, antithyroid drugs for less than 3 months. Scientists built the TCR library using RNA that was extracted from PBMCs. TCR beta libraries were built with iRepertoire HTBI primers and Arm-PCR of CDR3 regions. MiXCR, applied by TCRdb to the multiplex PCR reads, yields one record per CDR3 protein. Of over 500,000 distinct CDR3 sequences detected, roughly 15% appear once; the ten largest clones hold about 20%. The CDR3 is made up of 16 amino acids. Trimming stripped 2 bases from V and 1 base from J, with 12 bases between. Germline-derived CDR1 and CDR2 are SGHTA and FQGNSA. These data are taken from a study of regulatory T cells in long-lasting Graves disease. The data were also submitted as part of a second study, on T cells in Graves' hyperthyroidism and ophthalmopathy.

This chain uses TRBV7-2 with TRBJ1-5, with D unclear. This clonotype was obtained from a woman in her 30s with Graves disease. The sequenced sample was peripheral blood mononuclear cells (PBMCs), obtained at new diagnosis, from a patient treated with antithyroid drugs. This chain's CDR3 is CASSLRFEGSNQPQHF. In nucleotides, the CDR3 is TGTGCCAGCAGCTTAAGGTTCGAGGGAAGCAATCAGCCCCAGCATTTT. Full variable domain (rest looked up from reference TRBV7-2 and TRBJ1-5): GAGVSQSPSNKVTEKGKDVELRCDPISGHTALYWYRQSLGQGLEFLIYFQGNSAPDKSGLPSDRFSAERTGGSVSTLTIQRTQQEDSAVYLCASSLRFEGSNQPQHFGDGTRLSIL.